This T cell receptor beta chain was captured in a study of post-analysis software for immune sequencing data. The wider study: Recorded disease courses covered relapsing-remitting, secondary progressive and progressive-relapsing multiple sclerosis. Some patients had no subtype annotation. Study-wide findings and caveats: A significant reduction in normalized Chao1 diversity was observed in multiple sclerosis patients versus controls. TRBV segments more frequent in patients than in controls numbered five and included TRBV5-6, TRBV5-1 and TRBV20-1. The authors found that F measure strongly co-clustered same-batch samples.

CDR1 is DFQATT, CDR2 SNEGSKA, per germline (reference sequence). The CDR3 covers 13 residues. V shed 3 bases and J shed 4 bases, with 11 bases lying between them. Incorporated into the TCR beta cDNA libraries were unique molecular identifiers, which served to reduce PCR and sequencing biases. The T cell input of about 1 to 10 million gave roughly 0.5 million cDNA molecules. TCRdb itself ran the PCR reads through MiXCR, one entry per CDR3 protein. This sample yields over 700,000 distinct CDR3 sequences, of which roughly 27% are seen a single time; around 0.56% belongs to the top ten. As concerns this clonotype: No antigen is known for it.

The source of this sequence is a girl aged 10-17 years with multiple sclerosis. This chain joins TRBV20-1 and TRBJ2-3; no definite D call. Sequences were obtained from blood. The chain's CDR3 is CSARGPGPDTQYF. In DNA form, the CDR3 reads TGCAGTGCTAGGGGTCCAGGTCCAGATACGCAGTATTTT.